This T cell receptor (beta chain) was recorded in a study of blood T cell repertoires in COVID-19. The overall study: PBMCs, B-cell-depleted T cells, or T cells were the source of the cDNA or gDNA that made up the material.

Seattle's cohort entered during active infection and was followed longitudinally. Clones were read by immunoSEQ multiplex PCR, and TCRdb kept only the in-frame ones, dropping some. Of approximately 230,000 clones listed, approximately 90% are singletons. CDR3 length: 14 residues. The germline CDR1 and CDR2 sequences are GTSNPN and SVGIG (reference sequence). Trimming took 1 base from V and 2 from J, leaving 11 bases between them. The rearrangement joins TRBV30 to TRBJ2-5, with D tentatively TRBD2 (6 bases). The sequenced sample consisted of peripheral blood. The TCR was taken from a woman in her twenties or thirties with COVID-19, enrolled during active disease. The CDR3 here is CAWSGGTEQETQYF. The CDR3 DNA follows: TGTGCCTGGAGTGGCGGGACCGAGCAAGAGACCCAGTACTTC.